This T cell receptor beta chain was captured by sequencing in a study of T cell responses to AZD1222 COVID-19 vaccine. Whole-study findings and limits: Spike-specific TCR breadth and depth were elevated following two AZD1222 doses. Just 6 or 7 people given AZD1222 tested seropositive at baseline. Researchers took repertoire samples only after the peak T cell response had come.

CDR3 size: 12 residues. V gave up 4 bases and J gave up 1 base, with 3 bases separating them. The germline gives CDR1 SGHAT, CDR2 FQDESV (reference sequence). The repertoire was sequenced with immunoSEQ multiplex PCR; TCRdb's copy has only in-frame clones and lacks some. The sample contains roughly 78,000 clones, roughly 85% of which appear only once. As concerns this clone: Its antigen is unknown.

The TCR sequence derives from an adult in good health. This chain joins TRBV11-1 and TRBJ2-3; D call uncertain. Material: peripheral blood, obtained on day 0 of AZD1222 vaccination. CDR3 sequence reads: CASSWGTDTQYF. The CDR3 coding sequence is TGTGCCAGCAGCTGGGGCACAGATACGCAGTATTTT.